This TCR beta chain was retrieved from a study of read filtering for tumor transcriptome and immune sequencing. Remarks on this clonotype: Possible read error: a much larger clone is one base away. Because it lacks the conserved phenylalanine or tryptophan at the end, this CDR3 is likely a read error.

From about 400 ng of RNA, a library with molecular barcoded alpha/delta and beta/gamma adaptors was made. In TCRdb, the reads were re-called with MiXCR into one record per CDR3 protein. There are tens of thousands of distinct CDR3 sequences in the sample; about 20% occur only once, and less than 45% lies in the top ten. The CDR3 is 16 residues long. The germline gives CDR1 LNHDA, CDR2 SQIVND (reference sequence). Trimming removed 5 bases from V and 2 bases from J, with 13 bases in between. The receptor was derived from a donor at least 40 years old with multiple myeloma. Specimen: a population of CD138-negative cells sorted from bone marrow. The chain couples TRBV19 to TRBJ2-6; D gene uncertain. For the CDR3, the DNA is TGTGCCAGTAGTTCTCTTGTTTATGCTGGGGCCAACGTCCTGACTCTC. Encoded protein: CASSSLVYAGANVLTL.